This entry is about one T cell receptor beta chain. The antigen remains undetermined. This sample was included in a study of T cells in tuberculosis. Study context: T cells were selected with CD1B tetramers loaded with glucose monomycolate.

This sample's time point: new active TB diagnosis, blood taken before or within 7 days of starting treatment. Positive smear microscopy and/or M. tuberculosis culture confirmed active disease. Study findings and constraints: Smaller distances to GMM-specific TCRs suggested their expansion in active tuberculosis. Using the GMM-specific repertoire gave about 85% accuracy versus approximately 66% with motifs.

Generated by immunoSEQ multiplex PCR, the TCRdb table keeps only in-frame clones and is missing some. This table has around 33,000 clones, roughly 93% appearing once. Trimming at V came to 8 bases and at J to 0 bases, leaving 8 bases not matched to a gene. From germline, CDR1 is SNHLY and CDR2 FYNNEI. CDR3 length: 15 residues. The material was PBMCs, obtained at tuberculosis diagnosis. The chain couples TRBV2 to TRBJ2-7, with 9 bases lining up with TRBD1. This receptor was identified in an adult with tuberculosis. CDR3 region: CASWTTGGTSYEQYF. The DNA for the CDR3 is TGTGCCAGCTGGACCACAGGGGGCACCTCCTACGAGCAGTACTTC.